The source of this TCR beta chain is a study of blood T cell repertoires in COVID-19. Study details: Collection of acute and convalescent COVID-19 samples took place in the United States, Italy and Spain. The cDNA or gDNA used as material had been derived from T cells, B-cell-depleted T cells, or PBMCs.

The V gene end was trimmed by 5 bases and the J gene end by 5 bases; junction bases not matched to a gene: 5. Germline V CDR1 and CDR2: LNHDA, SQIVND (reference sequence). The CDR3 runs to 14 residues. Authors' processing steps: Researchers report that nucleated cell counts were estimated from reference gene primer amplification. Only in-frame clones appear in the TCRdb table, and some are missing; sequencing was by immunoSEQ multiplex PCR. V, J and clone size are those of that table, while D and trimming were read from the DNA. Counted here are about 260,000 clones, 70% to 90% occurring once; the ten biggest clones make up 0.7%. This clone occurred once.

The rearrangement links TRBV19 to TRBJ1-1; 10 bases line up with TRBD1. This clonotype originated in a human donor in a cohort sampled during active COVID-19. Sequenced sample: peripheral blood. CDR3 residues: CASSDRGLLTEAFF. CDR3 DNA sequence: TGTGCCAGTAGTGACAGGGGGCTACTGACTGAAGCTTTCTTT.